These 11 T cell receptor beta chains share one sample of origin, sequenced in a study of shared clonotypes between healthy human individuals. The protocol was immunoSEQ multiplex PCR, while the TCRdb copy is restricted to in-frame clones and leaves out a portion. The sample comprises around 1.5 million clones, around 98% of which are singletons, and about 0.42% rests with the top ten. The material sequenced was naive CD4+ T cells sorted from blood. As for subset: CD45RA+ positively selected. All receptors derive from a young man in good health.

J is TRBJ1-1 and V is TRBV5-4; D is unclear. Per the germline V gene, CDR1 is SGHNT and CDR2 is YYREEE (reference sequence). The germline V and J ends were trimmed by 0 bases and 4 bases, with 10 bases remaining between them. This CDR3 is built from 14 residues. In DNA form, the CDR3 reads TGTGCCAGCAGCTTGGACGCGGGATCCACTGAAGCTTTCTTT. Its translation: CASSLDAGSTEAFF.

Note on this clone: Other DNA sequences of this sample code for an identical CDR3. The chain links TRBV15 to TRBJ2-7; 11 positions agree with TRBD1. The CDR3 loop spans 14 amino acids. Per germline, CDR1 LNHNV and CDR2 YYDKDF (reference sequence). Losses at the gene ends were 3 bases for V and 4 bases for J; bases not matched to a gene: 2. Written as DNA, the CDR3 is TGTGCCACCAGCAGGGGACAGGGGGGTTACGAGCAGTACTTC. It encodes CATSRGQGGYEQYF. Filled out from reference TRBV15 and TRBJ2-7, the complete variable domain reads DAMVIQNPRYQVTQFGKPVTLSCSQTLNHNVMYWYQQKSSQAPKLLFHYYDKDFNNEADTPDNFQSRRPNTSFCFLDIRSPGLGDTAMYLCATSRGQGGYEQYFGPGTRLTVT.

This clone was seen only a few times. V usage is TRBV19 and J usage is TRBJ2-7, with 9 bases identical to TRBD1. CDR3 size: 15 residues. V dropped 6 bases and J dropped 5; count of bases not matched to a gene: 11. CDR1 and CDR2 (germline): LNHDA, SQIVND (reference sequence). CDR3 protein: CASRGTGQGRDEQYF. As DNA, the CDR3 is TGTGCCAGTAGAGGAACGGGACAGGGCCGGGACGAGCAGTACTTC.

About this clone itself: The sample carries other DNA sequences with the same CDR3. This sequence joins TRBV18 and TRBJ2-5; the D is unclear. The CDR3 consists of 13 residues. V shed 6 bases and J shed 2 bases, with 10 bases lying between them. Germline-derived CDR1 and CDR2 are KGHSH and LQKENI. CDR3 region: CASSPVNQETQYF. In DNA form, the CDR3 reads TGTGCCAGCTCTCCAGTGAATCAAGAGACCCAGTACTTC.

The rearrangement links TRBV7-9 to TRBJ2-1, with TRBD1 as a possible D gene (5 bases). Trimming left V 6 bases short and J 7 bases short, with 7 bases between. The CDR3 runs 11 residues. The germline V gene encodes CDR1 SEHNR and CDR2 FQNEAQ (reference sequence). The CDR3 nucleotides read TGTGCCAGCAGACAGGAAAATGAGCAGTTCTTC. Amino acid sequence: CASRQENEQFF.

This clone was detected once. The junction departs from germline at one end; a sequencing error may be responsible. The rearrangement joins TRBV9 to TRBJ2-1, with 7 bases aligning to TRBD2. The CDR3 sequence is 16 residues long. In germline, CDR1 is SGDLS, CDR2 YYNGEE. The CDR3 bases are TGTGCCAGCACCGTAGGGTGGCTAGCGGAAGGAAATGAGCAGTTCTTC. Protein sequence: CASTVGWLAEGNEQFF.

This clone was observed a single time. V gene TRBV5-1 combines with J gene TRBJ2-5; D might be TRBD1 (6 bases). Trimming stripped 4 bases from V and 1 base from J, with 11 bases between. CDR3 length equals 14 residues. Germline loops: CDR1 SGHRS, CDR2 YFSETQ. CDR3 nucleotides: TGCGCCAGCAGCATACAGGGCATCCAAGAGACCCAGTACTTC. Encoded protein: CASSIQGIQETQYF.

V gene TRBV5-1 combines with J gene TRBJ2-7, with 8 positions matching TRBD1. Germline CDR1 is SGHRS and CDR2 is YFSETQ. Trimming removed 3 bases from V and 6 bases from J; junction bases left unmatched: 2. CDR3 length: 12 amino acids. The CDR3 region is CASSSTGVEQYF. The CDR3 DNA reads TGCGCCAGCAGCTCGACAGGGGTCGAGCAGTACTTC. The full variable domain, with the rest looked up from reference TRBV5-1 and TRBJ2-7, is KAGVTQTPRYLIKTRGQQVTLSCSPISGHRSVSWYQQTPGQGLQFLFEYFSETQRNKGNFPGRFSGRQFSNSRSEMNVSTLELGDSALYLCASSSTGVEQYFGPGTRLTVT.

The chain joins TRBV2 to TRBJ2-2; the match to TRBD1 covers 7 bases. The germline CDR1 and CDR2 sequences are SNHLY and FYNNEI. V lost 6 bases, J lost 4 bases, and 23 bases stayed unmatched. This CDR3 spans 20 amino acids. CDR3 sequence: CASSRRRQGALSEGTGELFF. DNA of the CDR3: TGTGCCAGCAGCCGCAGGAGACAGGGAGCCCTCTCGGAAGGCACCGGGGAGCTGTTTTTT.

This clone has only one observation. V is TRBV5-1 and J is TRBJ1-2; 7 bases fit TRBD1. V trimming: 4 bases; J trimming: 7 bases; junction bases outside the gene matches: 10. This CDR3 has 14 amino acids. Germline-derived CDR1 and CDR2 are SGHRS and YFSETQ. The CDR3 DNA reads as TGCGCCAGCAGCCTATCGCCCGGGACAGTTGGCTACACCTTC. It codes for CASSLSPGTVGYTF.

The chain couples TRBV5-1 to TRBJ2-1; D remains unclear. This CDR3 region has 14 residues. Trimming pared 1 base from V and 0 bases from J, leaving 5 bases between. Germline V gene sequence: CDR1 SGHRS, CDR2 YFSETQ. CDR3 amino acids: CASSLRSSYNEQFF. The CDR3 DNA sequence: TGCGCCAGCAGCTTGAGGAGCTCCTACAATGAGCAGTTCTTC. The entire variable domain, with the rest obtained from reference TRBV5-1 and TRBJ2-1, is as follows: KAGVTQTPRYLIKTRGQQVTLSCSPISGHRSVSWYQQTPGQGLQFLFEYFSETQRNKGNFPGRFSGRQFSNSRSEMNVSTLELGDSALYLCASSLRSSYNEQFFGPGTRLTVL.